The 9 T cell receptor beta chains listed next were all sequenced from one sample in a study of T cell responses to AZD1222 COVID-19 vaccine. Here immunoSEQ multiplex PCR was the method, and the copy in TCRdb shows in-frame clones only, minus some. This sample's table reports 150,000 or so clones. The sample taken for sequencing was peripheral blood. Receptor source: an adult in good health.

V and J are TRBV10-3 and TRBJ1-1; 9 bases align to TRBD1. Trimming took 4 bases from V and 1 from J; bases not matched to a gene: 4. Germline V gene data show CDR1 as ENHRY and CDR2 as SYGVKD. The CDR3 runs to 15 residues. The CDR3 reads CAISGTGVPNTEAFF. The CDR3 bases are TGTGCCATCAGTGGGACAGGGGTTCCGAACACTGAAGCTTTCTTT.

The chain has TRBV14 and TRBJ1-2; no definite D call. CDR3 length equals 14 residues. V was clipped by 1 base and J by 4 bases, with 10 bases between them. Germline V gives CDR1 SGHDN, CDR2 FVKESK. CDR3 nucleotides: TGTGCCAGCAGCCAAGTATCCGGGGTCTATGGCTACACCTTC. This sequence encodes CASSQVSGVYGYTF.

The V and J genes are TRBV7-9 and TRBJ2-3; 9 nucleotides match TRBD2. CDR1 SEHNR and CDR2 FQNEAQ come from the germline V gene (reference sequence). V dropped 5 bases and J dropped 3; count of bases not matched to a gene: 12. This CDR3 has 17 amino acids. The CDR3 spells CASSIPTSGYSTDTQYF. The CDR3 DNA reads TGTGCCAGCAGCATACCGACTAGCGGTTATTCGACAGATACGCAGTATTTT.

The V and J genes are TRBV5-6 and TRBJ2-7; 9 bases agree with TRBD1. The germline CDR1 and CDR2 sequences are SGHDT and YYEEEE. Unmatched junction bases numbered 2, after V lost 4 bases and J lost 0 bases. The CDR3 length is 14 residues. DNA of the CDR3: TGTGCCAGCAGCGCGACAGGGGGCTCCTACGAGCAGTACTTC. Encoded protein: CASSATGGSYEQYF.

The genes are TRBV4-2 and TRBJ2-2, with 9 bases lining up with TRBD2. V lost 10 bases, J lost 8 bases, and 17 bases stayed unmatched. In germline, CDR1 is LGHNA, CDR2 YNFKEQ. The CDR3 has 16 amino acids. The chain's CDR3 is CATSLLGGGAAGELFF. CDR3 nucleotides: TGTGCCACCTCCCTATTGGGCGGGGGGGCCGCTGGGGAGCTGTTTTTT.

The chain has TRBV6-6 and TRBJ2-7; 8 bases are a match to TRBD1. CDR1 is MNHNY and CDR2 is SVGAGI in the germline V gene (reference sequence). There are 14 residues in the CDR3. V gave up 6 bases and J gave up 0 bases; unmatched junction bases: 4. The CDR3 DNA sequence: TGTGCCAGCAGCGTAGGGACAGGCTCCTACGAGCAGTACTTC. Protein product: CASSVGTGSYEQYF.

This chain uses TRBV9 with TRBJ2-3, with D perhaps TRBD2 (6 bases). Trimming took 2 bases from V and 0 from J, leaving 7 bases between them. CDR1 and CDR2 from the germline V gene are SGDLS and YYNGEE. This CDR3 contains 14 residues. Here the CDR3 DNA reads TGTGCCAGCAGCGTTCGGGGGAGCACAGATACGCAGTATTTT. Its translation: CASSVRGSTDTQYF.

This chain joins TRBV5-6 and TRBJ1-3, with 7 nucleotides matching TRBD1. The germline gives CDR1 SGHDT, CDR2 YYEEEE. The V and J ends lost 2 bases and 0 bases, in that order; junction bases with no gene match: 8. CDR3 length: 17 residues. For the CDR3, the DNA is TGTGCCAGCAGCTTAGGACAGGCGCCTCACTCTGGAAACACCATATATTTT. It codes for CASSLGQAPHSGNTIYF.

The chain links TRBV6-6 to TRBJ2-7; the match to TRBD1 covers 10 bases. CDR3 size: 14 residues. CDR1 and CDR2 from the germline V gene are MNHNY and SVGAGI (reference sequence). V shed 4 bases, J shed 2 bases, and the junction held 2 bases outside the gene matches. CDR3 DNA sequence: TGTGCCAGCAGTTGGGACAGGGGAACCTACGAGCAGTACTTC. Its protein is CASSWDRGTYEQYF.